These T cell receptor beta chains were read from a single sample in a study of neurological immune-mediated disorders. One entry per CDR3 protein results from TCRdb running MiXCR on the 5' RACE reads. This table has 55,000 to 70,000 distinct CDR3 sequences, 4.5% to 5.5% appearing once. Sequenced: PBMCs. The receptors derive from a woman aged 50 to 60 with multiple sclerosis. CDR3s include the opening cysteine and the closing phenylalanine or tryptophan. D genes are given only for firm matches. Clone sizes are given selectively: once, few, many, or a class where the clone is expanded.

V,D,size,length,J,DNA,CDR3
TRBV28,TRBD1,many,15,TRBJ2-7,TGTGCCAGCAGTTTATACAGGGGGCTCCCCTACGAGCAGTACTTC,CASSLYRGLPYEQYF
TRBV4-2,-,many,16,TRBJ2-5,TGTGCCAGCAGCCAAGATTTTGGGCTGGGGCAAGAGACCCAGTACTTC,CASSQDFGLGQETQYF
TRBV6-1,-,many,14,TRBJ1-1,TGTGCCAGCAGCCCCCCCGTGGGGAACACTGAAGCTTTCTTT,CASSPPVGNTEAFF
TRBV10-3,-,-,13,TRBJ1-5,TGTGCCATCACCCCGACAGAAAGTCAGCCCCAGAATTTT,CAITPTESQPQNF
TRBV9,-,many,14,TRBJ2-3,TGTGCCAGCAGCGTCGGGCCCTCTGGGGATACGCAGTATTTT,CASSVGPSGDTQYF
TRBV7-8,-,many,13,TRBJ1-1,TGTGCCAGCAGAGTGGACTGGGGCACTGAAGCTTTCTTT,CASRVDWGTEAFF
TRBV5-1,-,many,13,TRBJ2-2,TGCGCCAGCAGCTTGGAAGGGAACGGGGAGCTGTTTTTT,CASSLEGNGELFF
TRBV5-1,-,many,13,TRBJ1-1,TGCGCCAGCAAAGTCAGGGAGGATACTGAAGCTTTCTTT,CASKVREDTEAFF
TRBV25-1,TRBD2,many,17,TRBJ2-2,TGTGCCAGCAGTGAATATCACCTAGCGGGGGGCACCGGGGAGCTGTTTTTT,CASSEYHLAGGTGELFF
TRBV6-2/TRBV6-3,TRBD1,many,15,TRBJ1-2,TGTGCCTCCTCTACCGGGACAGGGCGCTTCTATGGCTACACCTTC,CASSTGTGRFYGYTF
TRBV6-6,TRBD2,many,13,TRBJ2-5,TGTGCCAACTTACTAGCGGGGCAAGAGACCCAGTACTTC,CANLLAGQETQYF
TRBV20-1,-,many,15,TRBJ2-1,TGCAGTGCCCGGACACTCCACTCCTCCTACAATGAGCAGTTCTTC,CSARTLHSSYNEQFF
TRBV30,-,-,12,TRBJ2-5,TGTGCCTGGAGGCAGTCCGGGGAGACCCAGTACTTC,CAWRQSGETQYF
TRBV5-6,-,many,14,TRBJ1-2,TGTGCCAGCAGCTTGGGAGGTTCTAGCTATGGCTACACCTTC,CASSLGGSSYGYTF
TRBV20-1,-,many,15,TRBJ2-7,TGCAGTGCTAGAGGCTTCGGCAGGGGCGATCGCGAGCAGTACTTC,CSARGFGRGDREQYF
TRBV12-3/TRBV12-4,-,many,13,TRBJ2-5,TGTGCCAGCAGTTTCGGAGCGCGAGAGACCCAGTACTTC,CASSFGARETQYF
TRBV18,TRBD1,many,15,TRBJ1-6,TGTGCCAGCTCACCCACCGGGCAGGGGGGTTCACCCCTCCACTTT,CASSPTGQGGSPLHF
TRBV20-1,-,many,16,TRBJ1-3,TGCAGTGCTAGAGATCGAAGAGCAGTCTCTGGAAACACCATATATTTT,CSARDRRAVSGNTIYF
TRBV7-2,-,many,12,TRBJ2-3,TGTGCCAGCAGCCCGTACACAGATACGCAGTATTTT,CASSPYTDTQYF
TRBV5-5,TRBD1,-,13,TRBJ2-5,TGTGCCAGCAGCGGGACAGATCAAGAGACCCAGTACTTC,CASSGTDQETQYF
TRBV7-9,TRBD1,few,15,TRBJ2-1,TGTGCCAGCAGCTTAGGACAGGGTATCTACAATGAGCAGTTCTTC,CASSLGQGIYNEQFF
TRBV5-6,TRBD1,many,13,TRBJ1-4,TGTGCCAGCAGCGGACAGGGCGGTGAAAAACTGTTTTTT,CASSGQGGEKLFF
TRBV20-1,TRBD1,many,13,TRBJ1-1,TGCAGTGCGGCCAGGGACAGGGGGACTGAAGCTTTCTTT,CSAARDRGTEAFF
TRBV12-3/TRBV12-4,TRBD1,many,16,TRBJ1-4,TGTGCCAGCAGTTTAACACAGGGGTCGGGTAATGAAAAACTGTTTTTT,CASSLTQGSGNEKLFF
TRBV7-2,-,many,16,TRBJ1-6,TGTGCCAGCAGCTTCAGACAGTCTAGGTTGGATTCACCCCTCCACTTT,CASSFRQSRLDSPLHF
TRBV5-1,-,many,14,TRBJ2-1,TGCGCCAGCAGCCTAGGTAAAAGGACCGATGAGCAGTTCTTC,CASSLGKRTDEQFF
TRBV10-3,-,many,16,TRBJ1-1,TGTGCCATCAGTGGAGGATCTGCGTTAAGGGACACTGAAGCTTTCTTT,CAISGGSALRDTEAFF
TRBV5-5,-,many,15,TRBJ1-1,TGTGCCAGCAGCCGAGTAAAGGGAGGGAACACTGAAGCTTTCTTT,CASSRVKGGNTEAFF
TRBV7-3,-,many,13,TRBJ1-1,TGTGCCAGCAGCCCACATGGGAACACTGAAGCTTTCTTT,CASSPHGNTEAFF
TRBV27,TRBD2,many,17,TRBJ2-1,TGTGCCAGCAGCCTCGTTAGGGCGGGGGGGCTGATCTATGAGCAGTTCTTC,CASSLVRAGGLIYEQFF
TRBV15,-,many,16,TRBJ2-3,TGTGCCACCAGCAGAGATCTAGGGGGGCGGACAGATACGCAGTATTTT,CATSRDLGGRTDTQYF
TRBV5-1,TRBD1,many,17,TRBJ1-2,TGCGCCAGCAGCTTCCGTGGGGACAGGGGAACTAACTATGGCTACACCTTC,CASSFRGDRGTNYGYTF
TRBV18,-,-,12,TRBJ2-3,TGTGCCAGCTCAGACACAGCAGATACGCAGTATTTT,CASSDTADTQYF
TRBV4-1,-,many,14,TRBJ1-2,TGCGCCAGCAGCCAAGAGCAGGGGAACTATGGCTACACCTTC,CASSQEQGNYGYTF
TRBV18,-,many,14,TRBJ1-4,TGTGCCAGCTCACCTAGGGTGACTAATGAAAAACTGTTTTTT,CASSPRVTNEKLFF
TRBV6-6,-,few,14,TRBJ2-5,TGTGCCAGCAGTTTATCAGGACAGAGAGAGACCCAGTACTTC,CASSLSGQRETQYF
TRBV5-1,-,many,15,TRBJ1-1,TGCGCCAGCAGCCCCCAGCCGGGCGCGGACACTGAAGCTTTCTTT,CASSPQPGADTEAFF
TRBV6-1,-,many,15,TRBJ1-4,TGTGCCAGCAGTGGCTTCGACGGTGAGAATGAAAAACTGTTTTTT,CASSGFDGENEKLFF
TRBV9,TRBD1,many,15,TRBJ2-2,TGTGCCAGCAGCGTGGGGACAGGGTTCGCCGGGGAGCTGTTTTTT,CASSVGTGFAGELFF
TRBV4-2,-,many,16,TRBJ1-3,TGTGCCAGCAGCCAAGATTTGACCAGCTCTGGAAACACCATATATTTT,CASSQDLTSSGNTIYF
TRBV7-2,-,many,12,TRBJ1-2,TGTGCCAGCAGCCCAGAGGGCTATGGCTACACCTTC,CASSPEGYGYTF
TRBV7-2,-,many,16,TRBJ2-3,TGTGCCAGCAGCTTAGAAGGCACTAGCAGCACAGATACGCAGTATTTT,CASSLEGTSSTDTQYF
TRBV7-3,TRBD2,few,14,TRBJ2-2,TGTGCCAGCAGCTGGAAGCGGGGGACCGGGGAGCTGTTTTTT,CASSWKRGTGELFF
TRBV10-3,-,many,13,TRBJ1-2,TGTGCCATCAGTGTCCGGGGAACGGATGGCTACACCTTC,CAISVRGTDGYTF
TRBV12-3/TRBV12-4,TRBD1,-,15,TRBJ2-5,TGTGTCAGCAGTTTAGGGACAGGGGGGGAAGAGACCCAGTACTTC,CVSSLGTGGEETQYF
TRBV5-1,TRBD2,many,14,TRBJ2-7,TGCGCCAGCGGATCTAGCGGGGGGGCCTACGAGCAGTACTTC,CASGSSGGAYEQYF
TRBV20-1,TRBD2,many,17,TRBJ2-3,TGCAGTGCTCTTTTACTAGTAGCGGGGGGCCGTACAGATACGCAGTATTTT,CSALLLVAGGRTDTQYF